The rows below give T cell receptor beta chains drawn from one sample of a study of shared clonotypes between healthy human individuals. Data came from immunoSEQ multiplex PCR; TCRdb stores just in-frame clones and leaves some out. The table has over a million clones, about 96% seen once. The specimen sequenced was naive CD4+ T cells sorted from blood. The source of these receptors is a man aged 25 to 40 in good health. CDR3s include the opening cysteine and the closing phenylalanine or tryptophan. A D gene is named only where the DNA matches it firmly. A clone size is listed for some rows: how often the clone was seen (once, few, many), or a class if it is expanded.

>TRBV11-2|.|TRBJ2-1|TRBD2
TGTGCCAGCAGCGGGGCCCGCGGGAGCTCCTACAATGAGCAGTTCTTC
CASSGARGSSYNEQFF
>TRBV6-4|.|TRBJ2-1|.
TGTGCCAGCAGTGACTCGAAGGGACTCAAGCAGTTCTTC
CASSDSKGLKQFF
>TRBV28|.|TRBJ2-1|.
TGTGCCAGTGATGACGCCAGCTCCTACAATGAGCAGTTCTTC
CASDDASSYNEQFF
>TRBV19|.|TRBJ2-3|.
TGTGCCAGTAGTATAGTAACAGGGCGAAGCACAGATACGCAGTATTTT
CASSIVTGRSTDTQYF
>TRBV29-1|.|TRBJ2-5|.
TGCAGCGTTGAAGATCCTTTTAGGGGGGGTACGGCTGGAATCACCCAGTACTTC
CSVEDPFRGGTAGITQYF
>TRBV20-1|.|TRBJ1-1|.
TGCAGTGCTAAGGACAGAGAAGCTTTCTTT
CSAKDREAFF
>TRBV7-9|.|TRBJ2-1|TRBD2
TGTGCCAGCAGCTTCCTGGGGGTAGCGGGGTTTAATGAGCAGTTCTTC
CASSFLGVAGFNEQFF
>TRBV30|once|TRBJ2-3|TRBD2
TGTGCCTGGCCTACTAGCGGGAGTTCAGATACGCAGTATTTT
CAWPTSGSSDTQYF
>TRBV5-1|.|TRBJ2-3|TRBD2
TGCGCCAGCAGCTTGTGGTCCCTAGCGGATTTCACAGATACGCAGTATTTT
CASSLWSLADFTDTQYF
>TRBV2|.|TRBJ2-6|TRBD1
TGTGCCAGCAGTGACAGGACAGGATTTGCTGGGGCCAACGTCCTGACTTTC
CASSDRTGFAGANVLTF
>TRBV27|.|TRBJ2-1|TRBD2
TGTGCCAGCAGTTTTCTAGCGGGGACTTACAATGAGCAGTTCTTC
CASSFLAGTYNEQFF
>TRBV6-5|.|TRBJ1-1|TRBD1
TGTGCCAGCAGAAAGACAGGGCGTTTGGCTGAAGCTTTCTTT
CASRKTGRLAEAFF
>TRBV7-6|.|TRBJ1-4|.
TGTGCCAGCAGTAGACAGTTAGGAAATGAAAAACTGTTTTTT
CASSRQLGNEKLFF
>TRBV11-2|.|TRBJ1-1|TRBD1
TGTGCCAGCAGCTTCGGACAGGGGCCGAACACTGAAGCTTTCTTT
CASSFGQGPNTEAFF
>TRBV11-2|.|TRBJ2-5|TRBD1
TGTGCCAGCAGCGTTCAAACCGGACAGGGACAAGAGACCCAGTACTTC
CASSVQTGQGQETQYF
>TRBV28|.|TRBJ1-5|.
TGTGCCAGTCTTACCCTGGGGGGTGGCAATCAGCCCCAGCATTTT
CASLTLGGGNQPQHF
>TRBV7-8|.|TRBJ2-3|TRBD2
TGTGCCAGCAGCCCCCGGTTAGCGGGACCTAGCACAGATACGCAGTATTTT
CASSPRLAGPSTDTQYF
>TRBV11-2|.|TRBJ2-5|TRBD2
TGTGCCAGCAGCTCTCGAGCGCTAGCGGGATTTTGGTCTGAAGAGACCCAGTACTTC
CASSSRALAGFWSEETQYF
>TRBV5-1|.|TRBJ2-1|TRBD2
TGCGCCAGCAGCCAGACTAGCGGGACCAACAATGAGCAGTTCTTC
CASSQTSGTNNEQFF
>TRBV2|once|TRBJ2-7|TRBD2
TGTGCCAGCACCCGGACTAGCGCCGTCTACGAGCAGTACTTC
CASTRTSAVYEQYF
>TRBV4-3|.|TRBJ2-1|TRBD1
TGCGCCAGCAGCCAAGCCGGGACAGCCTACAATGAGCAGTTCTTC
CASSQAGTAYNEQFF
>TRBV28|.|TRBJ2-2|.
TGTGCCAGCAGTCCAAGAAGGGACGCGAACACCGGGGAGCTGTTTTTT
CASSPRRDANTGELFF
>TRBV5-6|.|TRBJ2-1|TRBD1
TGTGCCAGCAGCCCACTAGACAGGGTACTGGTCTACAATGAGCAGTTCTTC
CASSPLDRVLVYNEQFF
>TRBV7-2|.|TRBJ2-7|TRBD2
TGTGCCAGCAGCTTATTTGGGAGCGGGAGGATCTACGAGCAGTACTTC
CASSLFGSGRIYEQYF
>TRBV29-1|.|TRBJ2-3|TRBD2
TGCAGCGTTGTTCGACTAGCGGGAGCACGAAGCACAGATACGCAGTATTTT
CSVVRLAGARSTDTQYF
>TRBV6-5|.|TRBJ2-7|.
TGTGCCAGCAGGGTCGGCTTCTACGAGCAGTACTTC
CASRVGFYEQYF
>TRBV11-2|.|TRBJ2-1|TRBD2
TGTGCCAGCAGCTTATACAGCGGGGGAAGCTCCTACAATGAGCAGTTCTTC
CASSLYSGGSSYNEQFF
>TRBV27|.|TRBJ2-1|.
TGTGCCAGCAGTTTATTCTGGAGCTCCTACAATGAGCAGTTCTTC
CASSLFWSSYNEQFF
>TRBV7-9|.|TRBJ2-3|TRBD2
TGTGCCAGCAGCTTCACCCCACTAGCGGGAGAGAGCACAGATACGCAGTATTTT
CASSFTPLAGESTDTQYF
>TRBV10-3|.|TRBJ2-7|.
TGTGCCATCAGTGAGTATGGGGGCAACAACGAGCAGTACTTC
CAISEYGGNNEQYF
>TRBV6-4|once|TRBJ2-3|TRBD1
TGTGCCAGCAGTTCGACTCCCGGGACAGGGAGGACAGATACGCAGTATTTT
CASSSTPGTGRTDTQYF
>TRBV11-2|.|TRBJ2-7|TRBD1
TGTGCCAGCAGCTTATGGGACAGGACCTACGAGCAGTACTTC
CASSLWDRTYEQYF
>TRBV11-2|.|TRBJ2-1|.
TGTGCCAGCAGCTTAGAACAAGGACGAACAATGATTGAGCAGTTCTTC
CASSLEQGRTMIEQFF
>TRBV7-2|.|TRBJ1-1|.
TGTGCCAGCAGCTTAGTGGGTTCAGGGTCGGTCGCTTTCTTT
CASSLVGSGSVAFF
>TRBV10-3|.|TRBJ2-1|TRBD2
TGTGCCATCTCCCTAGCGGGAGGGCCACATGAGCAGTTCTTC
CAISLAGGPHEQFF
>TRBV2|.|TRBJ1-3|.
TGTGCCAGCAGTGAACATAGGGGATCTGGAAACACCATATATTTT
CASSEHRGSGNTIYF
>TRBV14|.|TRBJ1-1|.
TGTGCCAGCAGCGGGTACGGTGAAGCTTTCTTT
CASSGYGEAFF
>TRBV7-3|.|TRBJ2-3|TRBD2
TGTGCCAGCAGCTTAAGCGGGAGGGCCGGCACAGATACGCAGTATTTT
CASSLSGRAGTDTQYF
>TRBV5-6|.|TRBJ2-3|TRBD2
TGTGCCAGCAGTGAGACTAGCGGGATGTCTGAGCGGCAGTATTTT
CASSETSGMSERQYF
>TRBV13|once|TRBJ2-3|.
TGTGCCAGCAGCTTGGGCGTAGGCACAGATACGCAGTATTTT
CASSLGVGTDTQYF
>TRBV14|.|TRBJ2-3|.
TGTGCCAGCAGCCAAGCGGGAGCGATAGATACGCAGTATTTT
CASSQAGAIDTQYF
>TRBV6-1|.|TRBJ1-3|TRBD1
TGTGCCAGCAGTGAAGAGGGGGCAGCTGGAAACACCATATATTTT
CASSEEGAAGNTIYF
>TRBV10-2|.|TRBJ2-1|TRBD1
TGCGCCAGCAGGACAGGGCATCTAGTCAATGAGCAGTTCTTC
CASRTGHLVNEQFF
>TRBV19|.|TRBJ2-2|TRBD2
TGTGCCAGTAGTATAAGCGGGGGGAACACCGGGGAGCTGTTTTTT
CASSISGGNTGELFF
>TRBV5-4|.|TRBJ2-1|.
TGTGCCAGCAGCTTGGCCCGGCGGACAAATGAGCAGTTCTTC
CASSLARRTNEQFF
>TRBV5-4|.|TRBJ2-5|.
TGTGCCAGCAGCTTTTCGGCGGGTCGAGAGACCCAGTACTTC
CASSFSAGRETQYF
>TRBV28|.|TRBJ2-7|.
TGTGCCAGCAGGCAGGGTCCTTACGAGCAGTACTTC
CASRQGPYEQYF
>TRBV19|.|TRBJ2-7|.
TGTGCCAGCTCCCTCGACGGTACCTACGAGCAGTACTTC
CASSLDGTYEQYF
>TRBV2|.|TRBJ1-2|.
TGTGCCAGCAGTTCAGACCGACTAGGCGGCTACACCTTC
CASSSDRLGGYTF
>TRBV29-1|.|TRBJ1-4|TRBD1
TGCAGCGTTAGCAGGGGGGCTAATGAAAAACTGTTTTTT
CSVSRGANEKLFF
>TRBV29-1|.|TRBJ1-1|TRBD1
TGCAGCGTTGTAAACGGACAGGGTTCTGAAGCTTTCTTT
CSVVNGQGSEAFF